This TCR beta chain was identified in a study of regulatory T cells in long-lasting Graves disease (dated by TCRdb to the early 2020s). About the full investigation: Antithyroid drugs had been taken for less than 3 months by newly diagnosed Graves' disease patients. The study took place in China and was registered as a clinical trial. Patients with persistent Graves' disease were compared with patients with newly diagnosed Graves' disease using TCR sequencing and RNA sequencing of peripheral blood. A total of around 35 samples underwent TCR sequencing: around 13 from persistent and some 20 from newly diagnosed Graves' disease patients.

With regard to this clonotype: The target of this receptor is not known. No base quality values were provided; no much bigger clone lies one nucleotide off.

Preparation of the library involved multiplex PCR. Sequencing relied on an Illumina HiSeq 4000. TCR beta libraries were built with iRepertoire HTBI primers and Arm-PCR amplification of CDR3 regions. Before sequencing, the PCR products underwent gel purification. In the original analysis: Gene usage analysis of CDR3 amino acid clonotypes relied on the 60 to 65 TRBV and about 15 TRBJ segments identified across samples. Filtered high-quality paired reads were merged into contigs using COPE and FqMerger. BLAST was used to align contigs to IMGT TRBV, TRBD and TRBJ reference genes, with CDR3 defined following IMGT. Clonotypes above 0.1% frequency were classified as highly expanded clones. Shannon entropy was used to measure repertoire diversity, and the Gini coefficient was used to measure V-J evenness. A clonotype was considered public if more than one individual shared it. In TCRdb, the public reads were trimmed at Q25 with fastp and aligned with MiXCR, with productive beta chains retained. Each entry merges the rows of one CDR3 protein and shows their most common DNA and genes. Here the V and J calls rest on TCRdb's processing, not on the authors' analysis. The table for this sample lists about 330,000 distinct CDR3 sequences; around 16% of them were counted only once. 20% of the sample is taken by the ten largest.

Paper-wide results and their limitations: Persistent disease showed preferential use of TRBV28, TRBJ1-2 and TRBJ2-5, whereas newly diagnosed disease favored TRBV20-1 and TRBJ2-1. Persistent patients shared more public clonotypes among themselves (around 2,700) than newly diagnosed patients did (roughly 920). Only peripheral blood was studied, because thyroid tissue, the primary lesion, was inaccessible. Sequencing and analysis were restricted to the TCR beta chain. The authors noted that the small sample size was a limitation that may lower accuracy. Persistent Graves' disease patients showed lower TCR Shannon entropy and fewer highly expanded clones than newly diagnosed patients, suggesting clonal expansion.

The germline V gene (reference sequence) sets CDR1 to LGHDT and CDR2 to YNNKEL. From the cysteine through the phenylalanine, the CDR3 covers 18 amino acids. Solely the CDR3 DNA is kept, with 54 bases framed from the first base. V is cut back by 0 bases and J by 10 bases, with 13 bases in the junction unmatched. This sample's time point label indicates: newly diagnosed GD, antithyroid drugs for less than 3 months. For both TCR sequencing and RNA sequencing, RNA was extracted from PBMCs using TRIzol. Graves' disease was diagnosed according to American Thyroid Association guidelines. The patients came from an endocrinology department in Xi'an, China. Each patient gave roughly 8.4 milliliters of peripheral blood, collected in an EDTA anticoagulant tube. Ficoll Paque Plus density gradient separation was used to isolate PBMCs, and no additional T cell sorting was done. An Agilent 2100 Bioanalyzer and agarose gel were used to check RNA quality, and a NanoDrop 2000 was used to measure RNA concentration.

These data also featured in a second study, about T cells in Graves' hyperthyroidism and ophthalmopathy. The second study also describes: Graves' hyperthyroidism was defined as stable when no progression to ophthalmopathy occurred over 18 months of follow-up. Hyperthyroidism patients were newly diagnosed, with disease duration under 2 months, and aged 18 to 65 years. Exclusion was applied to patients with uncontrolled infections, other autoimmune diseases, pregnancy or lactation. Diagnoses were based on clinical symptoms, serum thyroxine and TRAb, thyroid ultrasound and orbital computed tomography. For the first round of RT-PCR on the TCR CDR3, the HTBI primer set was used together with the Qiagen OneStep RT-PCR kit. Blood samples also contained most of the expanded thyroid clonotypes (frequency above 0.001), which suggests that blood repertoires may reflect thyroid immune responses. In cross-validation, a model built on a 13 V-J signature told ophthalmopathy apart from stable hyperthyroidism with 85% to 90% sensitivity and about 81% specificity, and in testing the same model reached 80%/75%. In validation, progression to ophthalmopathy was predicted by the model with 70.59% sensitivity and 72.22% specificity, a median of around 5.9 months before onset. To identify TCR V-J signatures that set the groups apart, the researchers used a discovery cohort of 90 to 100 patients, made up of 43 with Graves' ophthalmopathy and about 60 with stable Graves' hyperthyroidism. An independent validation cohort of fewer than 20 hyperthyroidism patients and approximately 15 patients who later progressed to ophthalmopathy tested prospective prediction of ophthalmopathy. The 100 discovery patients were divided at random into training and test sets in a 7:3 ratio. Thyroid tissue and blood T-cell repertoires from more than five Graves' hyperthyroidism patients were also compared in the study. After sampling, hyperthyroidism patients received methimazole starting at 30 mg daily, and ophthalmopathy patients received high-dose intravenous methylprednisolone. A second multiplex PCR round built the libraries, followed by size selection and purification. Sequencing of the libraries was done on an Illumina HiSeq2000 using paired-end 100 bp reads. SOAPnuke was used to process the raw data, with reads discarded if the reads contained adapters or uncalled bases, had a mean Phred below 15, or lacked an exact constant-primer or identifier match. COPE v1.2.5 was used to merge high-quality paired reads, and clonotypes were defined as unique nucleotide sequences. MiTCR v1.1 was used to align the clonotypes against IMGT TRBV, TRBD and TRBJ reference segments. Analysis was restricted to V-J combinations with a frequency above 0.0001, which covered just over 98% of repertoires. A TCS score was defined as the ratio of F50 (clonal expansion) to E x V (chaos), with BLOSUM62-based TCRdist applied between CDR3 peptides within each V-J. Welch's t-statistics and random forest reduced 500 to 650 V-J features to roughly 13, which were used in a naive Bayes classifier (R e1071). Sample size was not statistically predetermined, and blinding of investigators to group allocation was not performed. The paper reports TCR Vbeta CDR3 sequencing of fewer than 150 peripheral blood samples: around 41 ophthalmopathy, under 85 hyperthyroidism and approximately 17 progressor patients.

This chain is built from TRBV3-1 and TRBJ2-1; TRBD2 aligns with 12 central bases. Sequencing used peripheral blood mononuclear cells (PBMCs), obtained at new diagnosis, from a patient treated with antithyroid drugs. The TCR was taken from a young woman with Graves disease. Donor details come from another sample of the same person, matched by shared clones. The DNA sequence is TGTGCCAGCAGCCAAGAGACCAGGGGACTAGCGGGTACAGGGGAGCAGTTCTTC. The translation is CASSQETRGLAGTGEQFF.